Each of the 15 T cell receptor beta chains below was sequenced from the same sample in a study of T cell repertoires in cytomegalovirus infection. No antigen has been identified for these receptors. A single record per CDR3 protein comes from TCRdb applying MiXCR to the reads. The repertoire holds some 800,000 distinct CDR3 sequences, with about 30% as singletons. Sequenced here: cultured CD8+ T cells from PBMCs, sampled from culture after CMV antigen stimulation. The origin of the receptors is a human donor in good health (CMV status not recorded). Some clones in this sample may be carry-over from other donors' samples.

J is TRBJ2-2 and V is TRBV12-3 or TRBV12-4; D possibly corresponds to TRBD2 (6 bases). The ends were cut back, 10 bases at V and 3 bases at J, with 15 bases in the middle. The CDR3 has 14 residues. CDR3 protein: CATQLWGDTGELFF. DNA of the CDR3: TGTGCCACCCAGTTGTGGGGGGACACCGGGGAGCTGTTTTTT.

CDR3 nucleotide sequence: TGTGCCAGCAGCTTAGGATCGGCCCCTGGGGTCACCGGGGAGCTGTTTTTT. This encodes CASSLGSAPGVTGELFF. The rearrangement joins TRBV7-2 to TRBJ2-2; the D is unclear. Trimming stripped 1 base from V and 4 bases from J, with 16 bases between. Per germline, CDR1 SGHTA and CDR2 FQGNSA. The CDR3 spans 17 residues.

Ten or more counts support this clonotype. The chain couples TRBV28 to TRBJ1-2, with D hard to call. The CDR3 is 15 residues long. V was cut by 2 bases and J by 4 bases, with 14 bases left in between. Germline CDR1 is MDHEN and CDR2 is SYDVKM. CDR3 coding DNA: TGTGCCAGCAGTTTAGAATTGGGGTTCGGCTATGGCTACACCTTC. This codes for CASSLELGFGYGYTF.

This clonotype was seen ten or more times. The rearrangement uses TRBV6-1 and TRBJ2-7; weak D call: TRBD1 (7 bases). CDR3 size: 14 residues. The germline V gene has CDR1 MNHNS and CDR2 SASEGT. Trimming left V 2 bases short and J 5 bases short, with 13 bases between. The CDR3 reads CASSELAGGNEQYF. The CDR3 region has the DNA TGTGCCAGCAGTGAACTGGCAGGGGGGAACGAGCAGTACTTC.

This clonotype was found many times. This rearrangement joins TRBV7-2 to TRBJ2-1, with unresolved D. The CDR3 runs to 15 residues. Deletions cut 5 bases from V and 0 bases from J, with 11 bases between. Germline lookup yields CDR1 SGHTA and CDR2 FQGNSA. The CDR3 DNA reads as TGTGCCAGCAGCCCGGACGTTACCTCCTACAATGAGCAGTTCTTC. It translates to CASSPDVTSYNEQFF.

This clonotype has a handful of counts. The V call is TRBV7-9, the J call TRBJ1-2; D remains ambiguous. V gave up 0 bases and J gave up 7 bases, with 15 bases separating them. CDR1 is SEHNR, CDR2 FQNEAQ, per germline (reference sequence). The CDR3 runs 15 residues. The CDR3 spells CASSLASRQRFGYTF. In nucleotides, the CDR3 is TGTGCCAGCAGCTTAGCGAGCCGGCAGCGATTTGGCTACACCTTC.

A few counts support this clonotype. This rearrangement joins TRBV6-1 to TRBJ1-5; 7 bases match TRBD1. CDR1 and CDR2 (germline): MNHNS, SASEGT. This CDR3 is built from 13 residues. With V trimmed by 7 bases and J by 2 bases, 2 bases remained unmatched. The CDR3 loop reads CASITGGNQPQHF. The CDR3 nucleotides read TGTGCCAGCATCACAGGGGGCAATCAGCCCCAGCATTTT.

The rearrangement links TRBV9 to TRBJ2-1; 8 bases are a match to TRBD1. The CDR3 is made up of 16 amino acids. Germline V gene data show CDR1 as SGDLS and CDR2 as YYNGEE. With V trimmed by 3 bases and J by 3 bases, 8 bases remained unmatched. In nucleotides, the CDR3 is TGTGCCAGCAGCGAGCCCGCAGGGGGCGGCTACAATGAGCAGTTCTTC. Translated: CASSEPAGGGYNEQFF.

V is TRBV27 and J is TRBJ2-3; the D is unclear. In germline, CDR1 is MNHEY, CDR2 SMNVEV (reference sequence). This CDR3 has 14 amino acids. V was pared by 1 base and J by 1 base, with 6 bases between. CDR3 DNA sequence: TGTGCCAGCAGTTTATTGATCCGCACAGATACGCAGTATTTT. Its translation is CASSLLIRTDTQYF.

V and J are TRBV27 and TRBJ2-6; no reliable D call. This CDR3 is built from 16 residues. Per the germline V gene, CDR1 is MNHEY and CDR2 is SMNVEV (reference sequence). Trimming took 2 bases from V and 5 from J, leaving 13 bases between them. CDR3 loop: CASSLRQELWANVLTF. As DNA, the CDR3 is TGTGCCAGCAGTTTAAGGCAGGAGCTCTGGGCCAACGTCCTGACTTTC.

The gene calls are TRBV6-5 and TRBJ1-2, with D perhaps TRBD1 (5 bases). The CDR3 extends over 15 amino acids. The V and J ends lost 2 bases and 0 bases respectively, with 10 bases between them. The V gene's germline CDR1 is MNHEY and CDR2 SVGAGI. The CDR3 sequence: CASSYGAATNYGYTF. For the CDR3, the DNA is TGTGCCAGCAGTTACGGGGCCGCGACTAACTATGGCTACACCTTC.

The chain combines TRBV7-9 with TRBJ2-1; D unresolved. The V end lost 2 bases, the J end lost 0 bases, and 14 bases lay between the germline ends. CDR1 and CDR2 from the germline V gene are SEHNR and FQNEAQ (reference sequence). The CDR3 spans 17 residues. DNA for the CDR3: TGTGCCAGCAGCTTATCCTTCCTTTATTCCTCCTACAATGAGCAGTTCTTC. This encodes CASSLSFLYSSYNEQFF.

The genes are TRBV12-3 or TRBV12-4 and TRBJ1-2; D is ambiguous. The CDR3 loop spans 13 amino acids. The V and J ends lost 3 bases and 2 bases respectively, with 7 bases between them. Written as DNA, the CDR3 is TGTGCCAGCAGTTTTAAGTGGAACTATGGCTACACCTTC. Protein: CASSFKWNYGYTF.

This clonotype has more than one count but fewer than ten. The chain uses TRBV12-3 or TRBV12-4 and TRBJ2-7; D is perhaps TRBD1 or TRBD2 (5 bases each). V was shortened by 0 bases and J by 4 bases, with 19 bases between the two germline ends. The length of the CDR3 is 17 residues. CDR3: CASSLARWGTPGYEQYF. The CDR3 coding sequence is TGTGCCAGCAGTTTAGCGCGATGGGGGACCCCCGGGTACGAGCAGTACTTC.

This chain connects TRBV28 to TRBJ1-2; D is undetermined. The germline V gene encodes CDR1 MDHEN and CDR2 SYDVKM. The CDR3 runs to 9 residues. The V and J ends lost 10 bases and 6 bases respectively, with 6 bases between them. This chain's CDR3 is CANHDGYTF. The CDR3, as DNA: TGTGCCAATCATGATGGCTACACCTTC.